Each of the 25 T cell receptor beta chains below was sequenced from the same sample in a study of blood T cell repertoires in COVID-19. Data came from immunoSEQ multiplex PCR; TCRdb stores just in-frame clones and leaves some out. The repertoire consists of 200,000 to 300,000 clones, with more than 75% occurring once and the leading ten covering approximately 1.5%. Specimen: peripheral blood. Receptors originate from a woman aged 40 to 49 who had recovered from COVID-19.

The rearrangement links TRBV6-4 to TRBJ2-3; 14 bases agree with TRBD2. The CDR3 is 16 residues long. With V trimmed by 3 bases and J by 6 bases, 5 bases remained unmatched. CDR1 is MRHNA, CDR2 SNTAGT, per germline. The CDR3 reads CASSDLGLAGEDTQYF. The CDR3 DNA reads as TGTGCCAGCAGTGATTTGGGACTAGCGGGGGAGGATACGCAGTATTTT.

This clone was recorded only once. The J gene is TRBJ2-2, the V gene TRBV18; maybe TRBD1 (6 bases). Germline V lookup: CDR1 KGHSH, CDR2 LQKENI. V was cut by 5 bases and J by 4 bases, with 14 bases left in between. The CDR3 runs to 15 residues. The CDR3 loop reads CASSAAGDLTGELFF. As DNA, the CDR3 is TGTGCCAGCTCAGCAGCAGGGGACCTCACCGGGGAGCTGTTTTTT.

The table lists this clone with a count of one. The gene calls are TRBV4-3 and TRBJ2-3, with 8 bases identical to TRBD2. Germline V CDR1 and CDR2: LGHNA, YSLEER. V lost 1 base and J lost 1; bases outside the gene matches: 19. The CDR3 covers 21 residues. The CDR3 loop reads CASSQAVGGGYGVWGTDTQYF. The CDR3 nucleotides are TGCGCCAGCAGCCAAGCCGTTGGCGGGGGGTATGGCGTTTGGGGCACAGATACGCAGTATTTT.

The genes are TRBV7-2 and TRBJ1-2; D might be TRBD1 (6 bases). V was shortened by 5 bases and J by 4 bases, with 11 bases between the two germline ends. Looked up from germline, CDR1 is SGHTA and CDR2 is FQGNSA. CDR3 length equals 13 residues. Written as DNA, the CDR3 is TGTGCCAGCAGCCCTTGGGGGCCCTATGGCTACACCTTC. Translated: CASSPWGPYGYTF.

J is TRBJ2-2 and V is TRBV24-1; the D gene is possibly TRBD1 (6 bases). The ends were cut back, 7 bases at V and 1 base at J, with 12 bases in the middle. Per the germline V gene, CDR1 is KGHDR and CDR2 is SFDVKD. The CDR3 is 15 residues long. As DNA, the CDR3 is TGTGCCACCAGCTTTGTGGGACAGAACACCGGGGAGCTGTTTTTT. Protein sequence: CATSFVGQNTGELFF.

The chain employs TRBV2 and TRBJ1-1, with 7 bases that match TRBD1. The germline CDR1 and CDR2 sequences are SNHLY and FYNNEI. J gave up 3 bases and V 4 bases, and 5 bases lay outside the gene matches. The CDR3 has 14 residues. The CDR3 reads CASSVNRGYTEAFF. In nucleotides, the CDR3 is TGTGCCAGCAGTGTTAACAGGGGTTACACTGAAGCTTTCTTT. Looking up the rest from reference TRBV2 and TRBJ1-1 gives the full variable domain: EPEVTQTPSHQVTQMGQEVILRCVPISNHLYFYWYRQILGQKVEFLVSFYNNEISEKSEIFDDQFSVERPDGSNFTLKIRSTKLEDSAMYFCASSVNRGYTEAFFGQGTRLTVV.

The chain employs TRBV5-6 and TRBJ1-5; 9 bases match TRBD1. The CDR3 loop spans 16 amino acids. The V segment lost 3 bases and the J segment 6 bases; nucleotides outside the gene matches: 10. Germline V gives CDR1 SGHDT, CDR2 YYEEEE. The CDR3 loop is CASSYQQGAHGQPQHF. The DNA for the CDR3 is TGTGCCAGCAGCTACCAACAGGGGGCGCATGGTCAGCCCCAGCATTTT.

The gene calls are TRBV7-9 and TRBJ2-1; a possible D gene is TRBD1 (7 bases). The germline V gene encodes CDR1 SEHNR and CDR2 FQNEAQ (reference sequence). Trimming removed 3 bases at V and 4 bases at J, with 16 bases between. This CDR3 contains 16 residues. The CDR3 region has the DNA TGTGCCAGCAGCTTTTTTCAGGGGGAGGAATACAATGAGCAGTTCTTC. Amino acids: CASSFFQGEEYNEQFF.

The chain recombines TRBV7-9 with TRBJ1-2; D gene unclear. The ends were cut back, 0 bases at V and 2 bases at J, with 13 bases in the middle. This CDR3 comprises 16 residues. Per germline, CDR1 SEHNR and CDR2 FQNEAQ (reference sequence). CDR3 protein: CASSLAFDTLNYGYTF. CDR3 nucleotides: TGTGCCAGCAGCTTAGCTTTTGACACGTTGAACTATGGCTACACCTTC.

The rearrangement uses TRBV11-2 and TRBJ1-1; D is perhaps TRBD1 (6 bases). The CDR3 spans 16 residues. Between the trimmed V and J ends, which lost 4 bases and 0 bases, there was a span of 15 bases. Germline CDR1 and CDR2: SGHAT and FQNNGV. The CDR3 DNA follows: TGTGCCAGCAGCTCCCCGACAGGAGCCATGAACACTGAAGCTTTCTTT. This translates into CASSSPTGAMNTEAFF.

V usage is TRBV6-5 and J usage is TRBJ1-1, with unresolved D. This CDR3 is built from 13 residues. Germline V gene sequence: CDR1 MNHEY, CDR2 SVGAGI. V was clipped by 5 bases and J by 8 bases, with 15 bases between them. The CDR3 DNA reads as TGTGCCAGCAGTCTCATAGACATGAGAGAAGCTTTCTTT. The encoded protein is CASSLIDMREAFF.

The rearrangement links TRBV12-5 to TRBJ1-2; D is perhaps TRBD1 (6 bases). Germline V CDR1 and CDR2: LGHNT, FRNRAP. Trimming took 6 bases from V and 4 from J, leaving 15 bases between them. CDR3 length: 14 amino acids. CDR3 in amino acids: CASGPTGKGYGYTF. The CDR3 coding sequence is TGTGCTAGTGGGCCTACAGGGAAGGGCTATGGCTACACCTTC. Using reference TRBV12-5 and TRBJ1-2 for the parts outside the CDR3, the full variable domain is DARVTQTPRHKVTEMGQEVTMRCQPILGHNTVFWYRQTMMQGLELLAYFRNRAPLDDSGMPKDRFSAEMPDATLATLKIQPSEPRDSAVYFCASGPTGKGYGYTFGSGTRLTVV.

The chain employs TRBV9 and TRBJ2-3, with D possibly matching TRBD1 (6 bases). With 1 base removed from V and 2 bases from J, the gap between germline ends came to 8 bases. CDR3 size: 14 residues. Germline V gene sequence: CDR1 SGDLS, CDR2 YYNGEE. For the CDR3, the DNA is TGTGCCAGCAGCGTACGACAGGTCACAGATACGCAGTATTTT. Its protein is CASSVRQVTDTQYF. Full variable domain (rest looked up from reference TRBV9 and TRBJ2-3): DSGVTQTPKHLITATGQRVTLRCSPRSGDLSVYWYQQSLDQGLQFLIQYYNGEERAKGNILERFSAQQFPDLHSELNLSSLELGDSALYFCASSVRQVTDTQYFGPGTRLTVL.

The chain has TRBV19 and TRBJ2-1; D perhaps matches TRBD2 (6 bases). Trimming took off 5 bases at V and 13 bases at J, with 18 bases between the two ends. The CDR3 contains 13 residues. CDR1 and CDR2 from the germline V gene are LNHDA and SQIVND (reference sequence). The CDR3 protein is CASSAGTHTRQFF. CDR3 nucleotides: TGTGCCAGTAGTGCCGGGACTCACACCCGACAGTTCTTC.

This chain links TRBV18 with TRBJ2-3; TRBD1 is a possible D gene (11 bases). The CDR3 loop spans 21 amino acids. V was shortened by 5 bases and J by 4 bases, with 34 bases between the two germline ends. Germline lookup yields CDR1 KGHSH and CDR2 LQKENI. The CDR3 region has the DNA TGTGCCAGCTCATTGACCGGGACAGGGGGGAATACCGGGACTAGCGCAGATACGCAGTATTTT. It specifies CASSLTGTGGNTGTSADTQYF.

This sequence joins TRBV5-4 and TRBJ2-7; the match to TRBD2 covers 10 bases. Per the germline V gene, CDR1 is SGHNT and CDR2 is YYREEE (reference sequence). The V segment lost 4 bases and the J segment 2 bases; nucleotides outside the gene matches: 12. CDR3 length: 17 residues. CDR3 protein: CASSPRGPLAGTYEQYF. For the CDR3, the DNA is TGTGCCAGCAGCCCACGAGGGCCACTAGCGGGGACCTACGAGCAGTACTTC.

The chain links TRBV5-1 to TRBJ1-5, with D possibly TRBD1 on 6 matching bases. The V gene lost 4 bases and the J gene lost 5 bases, with 13 bases spanning the gap. The germline V gene has CDR1 SGHRS and CDR2 YFSETQ. The CDR3 has 14 amino acids. DNA of the CDR3: TGCGCCAGCAGCGAAGCGGGGGGCCATCAGCCCCAGCATTTT. Its protein product is CASSEAGGHQPQHF.

This chain connects TRBV19 to TRBJ1-2; 9 bases map to TRBD1. The CDR3 length is 18 residues. Per germline, CDR1 LNHDA and CDR2 SQIVND (reference sequence). J lost 8 bases, V lost 2 bases, and 18 bases had no gene match. CDR3 in amino acids: CASSISSGTGSAMRGYTF. The CDR3 nucleotides are TGTGCCAGTAGTATATCATCCGGGACAGGGAGCGCGATGAGAGGCTACACCTTC.

This chain links TRBV4-3 with TRBJ1-2; D might be TRBD1 (5 bases). V lost 0 bases and J lost 4, with 12 bases in between. The CDR3 covers 15 residues. CDR1 LGHNA and CDR2 YSLEER come from the germline V gene. The CDR3 loop is CASSQDGHLTYGYTF. Written as DNA, the CDR3 is TGCGCCAGCAGCCAAGACGGACATCTTACCTATGGCTACACCTTC.

The chain is built from TRBV5-8 and TRBJ1-1; 7 nucleotides align to TRBD1. The CDR3 totals 16 residues. Germline V gene data show CDR1 as SGHTS and CDR2 as YDEGEE. V lost 4 bases and J lost 0; bases outside the gene matches: 9. CDR3 amino acids: CASSSIGTAMNTEAFF. CDR3 sequence (DNA): TGTGCCAGCAGCAGTATCGGGACAGCTATGAACACTGAAGCTTTCTTT.

The DNA of the CDR3 is TGCGCCAGCAGCTTGGCGATTGGTAGCGGGGTAGAGACCCAGTACTTC. It yields the protein CASSLAIGSGVETQYF. The chain employs TRBV5-1 and TRBJ2-5; 8 bases align to TRBD2. CDR3 length: 16 residues. Germline V gives CDR1 SGHRS, CDR2 YFSETQ. Trimming at V came to 0 bases and at J to 4 bases, leaving 8 bases not matched to a gene.

The J gene is TRBJ2-5, the V gene TRBV7-8; TRBD2 aligns across 9 bases. The CDR3 runs to 18 residues. V lost 1 base and J lost 1; bases outside the gene matches: 10. CDR1 and CDR2 (germline): SGHVS, FQNEAQ. CDR3 DNA sequence: TGTGCCAGCAGCTTAGAGGGGCGGGAGCGGGGGGTCCAAGAGACCCAGTACTTC. It is translated as CASSLEGRERGVQETQYF.

The rearrangement joins TRBV11-3 to TRBJ1-2; D call uncertain. Germline CDR1 and CDR2: SGHNT and YENEEA. The V end lost 3 bases, the J end lost 0 bases, and 14 bases lay between the germline ends. The CDR3 contains 16 residues. The CDR3 DNA reads TGTGCCAGCAGCTTGAACAGAATCCCCCCTAACTATGGCTACACCTTC. It codes for CASSLNRIPPNYGYTF.

The J gene is TRBJ1-6, the V gene TRBV10-3; no clear D gene. The germline CDR1 and CDR2 sequences are ENHRY and SYGVKD. Trimming cost V 6 bases and J 0 bases, with 6 bases left between them. The length of the CDR3 is 14 residues. The CDR3 sequence: CAISRDSYNSPLHF. In nucleotides, the CDR3 is TGTGCCATCAGCCGGGACTCCTATAATTCACCCCTCCACTTT.

V is TRBV5-1 and J is TRBJ2-1, with a possible D match to TRBD1 (5 bases). Germline V CDR1 and CDR2: SGHRS, YFSETQ. The CDR3 has 15 residues. V was clipped by 0 bases and J by 6 bases, with 13 bases between them. CDR3: CASSLAGDSPNEQFF. The CDR3, as DNA: TGCGCCAGCAGCTTGGCCGGCGACAGCCCCAATGAGCAGTTCTTC.